This is a list of T cell receptor beta chains from one sample in a study of OX40 agonist ivuxolimab in advanced cancers. TCRdb's copy holds only in-frame clones and misses some; the assay was immunoSEQ multiplex PCR. The data contain about 23,000 clones, around 84% of them seen just once; the ten biggest clones take up approximately 15%. Sequenced here: CD4+ or CD8+ T cells sorted from blood, sampled in a trial of the OX40 agonist ivuxolimab. The receptors come from an adult with an advanced solid tumor such as melanoma, head and neck, liver or kidney cancer. Both conserved end residues are part of each CDR3. The order of the fields is clone size, J gene, D gene, V gene, CDR3 DNA, CDR3 protein. D genes are given only for firm matches. Size is stated for part of the rows, as once, few or many counts, or as a class when the clone is expanded.

>-|TRBJ2-7|-|TRBV27
TGTGCCACCCACCCCCTGGGGTCAACCTACGAGCAGTACTTC
CATHPLGSTYEQYF
>-|TRBJ2-3|-|TRBV11-1
TGTGCCAGCAGCTTCGGAGGAGATACGCAGTATTTT
CASSFGGDTQYF
>-|TRBJ2-1|-|TRBV19
TGTGCCAGTAGTCAGATCTCGGCCAGGCGCTCCTACAATGAGCAGTTCTTC
CASSQISARRSYNEQFF
>-|TRBJ1-2|TRBD1|TRBV7-2
TGTGCCAGCAGCTTAGTCGGGACAGGGGGCGGATTTCCGGATGGCTACACCTTC
CASSLVGTGGGFPDGYTF
>-|TRBJ1-6|-|TRBV7-6
TGTGCCAGCAGCCCAAGTGGGGGGTCGAATTCACCCCTCCACTTT
CASSPSGGSNSPLHF
>-|TRBJ1-1|TRBD1|TRBV28
TGTGCCAGCAGCCTATCACAGGGCGGTCAGGGGGCTTTCCGGAACACTGAAGCTTTCTTT
CASSLSQGGQGAFRNTEAFF
>large|TRBJ1-2|-|TRBV4-1
TGCGCCAGCAGCCAAGATTCAGGGATCGGCTACACCTTC
CASSQDSGIGYTF
>few|TRBJ2-7|-|TRBV7-2
TGTGCCAGCAGCTTAGTAGTAGGGATGTCCTACGAGCAGTACTTC
CASSLVVGMSYEQYF
>-|TRBJ1-2|TRBD1|TRBV27
TGTGCCAGCAGTCCCGGGACAGTTTTTGGCTACACCTTC
CASSPGTVFGYTF
>-|TRBJ1-1|-|TRBV5-8
TGTGCCAGCAGCTTGGTTTTCACTGAAGCTTTCTTT
CASSLVFTEAFF
>once|TRBJ1-2|TRBD1|TRBV29-1
TGCAGCGTTCCGGGACAGGGCTTTAATGGCTACACCTTC
CSVPGQGFNGYTF
>-|TRBJ1-2|-|TRBV4-3
TGCGCCAGCAGCCAAGATCCGGGGGCGGCGAACTATGGCTACACCTTC
CASSQDPGAANYGYTF
>-|TRBJ2-7|-|TRBV27
TGTGCCAGCAGTTTATGGGGCGGGCAAACAATCGAGCAGTACTTC
CASSLWGGQTIEQYF
>-|TRBJ2-1|TRBD2|TRBV27
TGTGCCAGCACCACCTTGAGGGGACTAGTTCACAATGAGCAGTTCTTC
CASTTLRGLVHNEQFF
>-|TRBJ1-2|-|TRBV5-1
TGCGCCAGCAGCTCGAGGGGATCCGACTATGGCTACACCTTC
CASSSRGSDYGYTF
>-|TRBJ2-4|TRBD2|TRBV5-1
TGCGCCAGCACTTTCTCGGCCGGGACTACGGATCAGTACTTC
CASTFSAGTTDQYF
>-|TRBJ2-7|TRBD1|TRBV6-6
TGTGCCAGCCGGGACAGGGTATCCTACGAGCAGTACTTC
CASRDRVSYEQYF
>-|TRBJ1-1|-|TRBV27
TGTGCCAGCAGTTTAAGCGCCAGCACTGAAGCTTTCTTT
CASSLSASTEAFF
>-|TRBJ2-3|-|TRBV4-1
TGCGCCAGCAGCCAAGGCACATTTTTAGATACGCAGTATTTT
CASSQGTFLDTQYF
>-|TRBJ2-6|-|TRBV5-6
TGTGCCAGCAGCTTAGGGGGTACTGGGGCCAACGTCCTGACTTTC
CASSLGGTGANVLTF
>-|TRBJ1-1|TRBD1|TRBV25-1
TGTGCCAGCAGTGCCGGACAGGGTGCCACTGAAGCTTTCTTT
CASSAGQGATEAFF
>-|TRBJ2-4|TRBD1|TRBV9
TGTGCCAGCAGCGTCCAGGGGGCGGCGAACATTCAGTACTTC
CASSVQGAANIQYF